These 16 T cell receptor beta chains share one sample of origin, sequenced in a study of blood T cells in healthy people across ages. The use of a sample-barcoded 5' primer and a J-beta primer mix characterized a second PCR of roughly 6 to 11 cycles. One entry per CDR3 protein, called by TCRdb with MiXCR from the 5' RACE reads. The data contain roughly 2 million distinct CDR3 sequences, roughly 52% of them seen just once; the ten biggest clones take up about 2.1%. Specimen: blood. The receptors stem from a woman between 40 and 50 years old in good health.

This chain's CDR3 is CASRVSQTTGSPLHF. CDR3 coding DNA: TGTGCCAGCAGGGTATCGCAAACTACTGGTTCACCCCTCCACTTT. The rearrangement links TRBV6-5 to TRBJ1-6, with D unresolved. V was cut by 6 bases and J by 9 bases, with 18 bases left in between. CDR3 length: 15 amino acids. Per germline, CDR1 MNHEY and CDR2 SVGAGI.

This chain joins TRBV28 and TRBJ1-5; D gene unclear. The V gene lost 7 bases and the J gene lost 2 bases, with 12 bases spanning the gap. Germline V gene sequence: CDR1 MDHEN, CDR2 SYDVKM. There are 14 residues in the CDR3. For the CDR3, the DNA is TGTGCCAGCACCCACGCATATGGCAATCAGCCCCAGCATTTT. It encodes CASTHAYGNQPQHF.

The rearrangement joins TRBV7-3 to TRBJ2-7; TRBD2 matches at 8 bases. The DNA end lines up better with TRBJ2-5; the J call may be wrong. The CDR3 has 15 residues. Germline V lookup: CDR1 SGHTA, CDR2 FQGTGA. The CDR3 protein is CASSPESGGRETQYF. The DNA for the CDR3 is TGTGCCAGCAGCCCAGAAAGCGGGGGTCGAGAGACCCAGTACTTC.

The table lists this clonotype with a few counts. CDR3 bases: TGTGCTAGTGGTTTTGCGGAGATGGAGACCCAGTACTTC. Translated, it gives CASGFAEMETQYF. J is TRBJ2-5 and V is TRBV12-5; D ambiguous. CDR3 length: 13 residues. V was clipped by 3 bases and J by 5 bases, with 10 bases between them. Germline V gene sequence: CDR1 LGHNT, CDR2 FRNRAP.

The chain employs TRBV7-6 and TRBJ1-4; D gene ambiguous. The CDR3 is made up of 13 amino acids. Germline V lookup: CDR1 SGHVS, CDR2 FNYEAQ. Trimming took off 5 bases at V and 8 bases at J, with 12 bases between the two ends. DNA for the CDR3: TGTGCCAGCAGCCCCCTAGGCATCGAAAAACTGTTTTTT. Translated, it gives CASSPLGIEKLFF.

Ten or more counts support this clonotype. The chain recombines TRBV12-3 or TRBV12-4 with TRBJ2-7, with 8 bases matching TRBD1. Trimming took 0 bases from V and 4 from J; bases not matched to a gene: 5. The CDR3 length is 15 residues. This CDR3 reads CASSLARQGRYEQYF. CDR3 DNA: TGTGCCAGCAGTTTAGCGCGACAGGGGAGATACGAGCAGTACTTC.

The rearrangement links TRBV15 to TRBJ2-1; D remains unclear. The germline V and J ends were trimmed by 0 bases and 0 bases, with 6 bases remaining between them. Per the germline V gene, CDR1 is LNHNV and CDR2 is YYDKDF (reference sequence). CDR3 length: 15 residues. DNA of the CDR3: TGTGCCACCAGCAGAGATATGAGCTCCTACAATGAGCAGTTCTTC. Translation: CATSRDMSSYNEQFF. Combining the CDR3 with reference TRBV15 and TRBJ2-1 gives the whole variable domain DAMVIQNPRYQVTQFGKPVTLSCSQTLNHNVMYWYQQKSSQAPKLLFHYYDKDFNNEADTPDNFQSRRPNTSFCFLDIRSPGLGDTAMYLCATSRDMSSYNEQFFGPGTRLTVL.

The rearrangement links TRBV6-2 or TRBV6-3 to TRBJ1-2, with 7 positions matching TRBD1. The germline V gene encodes CDR1 MNHEY and CDR2 SVGEGT. Trimming took 7 bases from V and 6 from J; bases not matched to a gene: 14. The CDR3 length is 15 residues. DNA of the CDR3: TGTGCCAGCATTAACAGGGGCCCGACGCGGGATGGCTACACCTTC. It specifies CASINRGPTRDGYTF.

There are a few counts of this clonotype. The V call is TRBV4-2, the J call TRBJ1-4; 8 bases align to TRBD1. The CDR3 has 20 amino acids. V gave up 5 bases and J gave up 7 bases; unmatched junction bases: 24. CDR1 is LGHNA, CDR2 YNFKEQ, per germline. CDR3 DNA sequence: TGTGCCAGCAGCGACTTTTCTGTCGAGGCGGTTCAGGGGGCCGGTGAAAAACTGTTTTTT. It specifies CASSDFSVEAVQGAGEKLFF.

This clonotype has more than one count but fewer than ten. The chain couples TRBV5-1 to TRBJ2-5; the D gene is possibly TRBD1 (6 bases). The CDR3 is made up of 15 amino acids. Germline V gives CDR1 SGHRS, CDR2 YFSETQ. V was clipped by 4 bases and J by 0 bases, with 13 bases between them. CDR3 in amino acids: CASSSEGVDQETQYF. In DNA form, the CDR3 reads TGCGCCAGCAGCAGCGAGGGGGTCGACCAAGAGACCCAGTACTTC.

This rearrangement joins TRBV29-1 to TRBJ1-4, with D maybe TRBD1 (6 bases). V was trimmed by 0 bases and J by 8 bases, leaving 16 bases between them. The CDR3 runs to 15 residues. The V gene's germline CDR1 is SQVTM and CDR2 ANQGSEA. The CDR3 reads CSVEDTEQGGEKLFF. DNA of the CDR3: TGCAGCGTTGAAGATACGGAACAGGGTGGGGAAAAACTGTTTTTT.

This clonotype was detected a few times. This chain links TRBV6-5 with TRBJ2-1, with D uncertain. Germline CDR1 and CDR2: MNHEY and SVGAGI. This CDR3 spans 15 amino acids. Trimming removed 6 bases from V and 0 bases from J, with 12 bases in between. Here the CDR3 reads CASRQPPSSYNEQFF. CDR3 nucleotide sequence: TGTGCCAGCAGACAACCACCGAGCTCCTACAATGAGCAGTTCTTC.

V is TRBV7-6 and J is TRBJ2-1; 9 positions match TRBD2. The CDR3 totals 16 residues. CDR1 and CDR2 (germline): SGHVS, FNYEAQ. Trimming cost V 4 bases and J 3 bases; bases outside gene matches: 7. CDR3 DNA sequence: TGTGCCAGCAGCTCACGGACTAGCGAGGTCTACAATGAGCAGTTCTTC. It yields the protein CASSSRTSEVYNEQFF.

V and J are TRBV6-1 and TRBJ2-4; 11 positions agree with TRBD1. Gene TRBJ2-7 matches the end of the DNA better, so the J call may be wrong. The V gene's germline CDR1 is MNHNS and CDR2 SASEGT. This CDR3 has 15 residues. The CDR3 spells CASSTGTGGYYEQYF. The CDR3 bases are TGTGCCAGCAGTACCGGGACAGGGGGTTACTACGAGCAGTACTTC.

V is TRBV29-1 and J is TRBJ2-7; 8 bases are shared with TRBD1. CDR3 length: 14 amino acids. V gave up 2 bases and J gave up 1 base; unmatched junction bases: 4. From germline, CDR1 is SQVTM and CDR2 ANQGSEA. The CDR3 loop reads CSVEPDRESYEQYF. The CDR3 DNA reads TGCAGCGTTGAACCGGACAGGGAGTCCTACGAGCAGTACTTC.

This clonotype was detected a few times. V usage is TRBV4-3 and J usage is TRBJ2-7, with TRBD2 matching 9 bases. The trim removed 0 bases at V and 2 bases at J, leaving 5 bases unmatched. Germline loops: CDR1 LGHNA, CDR2 YSLEER. The CDR3 is 16 amino acids. CDR3 bases: TGCGCCAGCAGCCAAGATCTTAGCGGGGGACCCTACGAGCAGTACTTC. It specifies CASSQDLSGGPYEQYF.